The present TCR beta chain was sequenced within a study of blood T cells in healthy people across ages. The study's findings and limits: Greater diversity and more naive CD4+ cells were seen in long-lived donors than in aged donors. Age brought a roughly linear fall in TCR beta diversity measured per million T cells.

Looked up from germline, CDR1 is MNHNS and CDR2 is SASEGT. V lost 2 bases to trimming and J lost 4 bases, with 8 bases between them. There are 13 residues in the CDR3. A second about 6 to 12 cycle PCR used barcoded and J-beta primers. Every cDNA molecule carried a tag from a template-switch adaptor bearing 12 random nucleotides. Sequencing recovered at least 3 million CDR3-containing paired-end reads from each sample. TCRdb re-derived calls from the 5' RACE reads in MiXCR, one entry per CDR3 protein. The sample yields approximately 780,000 distinct CDR3 sequences, roughly 24% seen once. About this clonotype itself: What it binds is unknown.

These data also featured in a second study, about T cells of mothers and their children.

The V call is TRBV6-1, the J call TRBJ2-5; TRBD2 might be the D (5 bases). The receptor was derived from a boy aged 5-17 years in good health. The sequencing sample was made of blood. Here the CDR3 reads CASSERGAETQYF. DNA of the CDR3: TGTGCCAGCAGTGAACGGGGTGCAGAGACCCAGTACTTC.